Presented here are 5 T cell receptor beta chains from one specimen sequenced in a study of identical twins. TCRdb called the 5' RACE reads again in MiXCR, with one record for every CDR3 protein. Here the sample spans fewer than 900,000 distinct CDR3 sequences, 15% to 20% being singletons. The same data also contributed to another study, on T cells expressing NK-cell markers.

Sequencing input: PBMCs. These receptors all stem from a woman between 18 and 29 years old in good health.

This chain joins TRBV10-1 and TRBJ2-3, with 10 bases aligning to TRBD2. The germline gives CDR1 WNHNN, CDR2 SYGVQD (reference sequence). V shed 0 bases and J 6 bases; nucleotides not matched to a gene: 6. This CDR3 spans 16 amino acids. DNA for the CDR3: TGCGCCAGCAGTGAGTCTGTTCTAGCGGGGGCGGATACGCAGTATTTT. Translation gives CASSESVLAGADTQYF.

This clonotype was observed a few times. The V call is TRBV9, the J call TRBJ2-1; D call uncertain. This CDR3 is built from 13 residues. V dropped 0 bases and J dropped 9 bases, with 10 bases sitting between them. The germline CDR1 and CDR2 sequences are SGDLS and YYNGEE. The CDR3 spells CASSVESRPEQFF. CDR3 coding DNA: TGTGCCAGCAGCGTAGAGTCCAGGCCTGAGCAGTTCTTC.

This clonotype has ten or more counts. The chain links TRBV12-3 or TRBV12-4 to TRBJ1-6, with D perhaps TRBD1 (5 bases). V was clipped by 4 bases and J by 7 bases, with 11 bases between them. The CDR3 spans 14 residues. CDR3 bases: TGTGCCAGCAGTTGGGGCGGATTGAATTCACCCCTCCACTTT. Translation: CASSWGGLNSPLHF.

This clonotype has at least ten counts. The genes are TRBV29-1 and TRBJ1-4; D gene uncertain. The germline gives CDR1 SQVTM, CDR2 ANQGSEA. Trimming stripped 3 bases from V and 5 bases from J, with 10 bases between. The CDR3 is made up of 13 amino acids. The DNA for the CDR3 is TGCAGCGTTGAGGTCCAGCAGAATGAAAAACTGTTTTTT. It yields the protein CSVEVQQNEKLFF.

This clonotype turned up a few times. As DNA, the CDR3 is TGTGCCAGCAGCTTAGTGGGGAGTAATGAAAAACTGTTTTTT. This gives the protein CASSLVGSNEKLFF. The rearrangement uses TRBV7-9 and TRBJ1-4, with D unclear. Per germline, CDR1 SEHNR and CDR2 FQNEAQ (reference sequence). V lost 1 base, J lost 4 bases, and 7 bases lay in between. This CDR3 comprises 14 residues.